This TCR beta chain is drawn from a study of blood T cell repertoires in COVID-19. Study overall: T cells, B-cell-depleted T cells, or PBMCs provided the cDNA or gDNA that served as material.

Source study methods: Amplification of reference gene primers was used by the study to estimate nucleated cell counts. Profiled with immunoSEQ multiplex PCR; TCRdb holds only in-frame clones, not every one. V and J calls and clone size come straight from that table; D and trimming were deduced from the DNA. The sample includes nearly 350,000 clones, roughly 90% of them seen just once. Enrolled during active infection, Seattle patients were then followed longitudinally. The CDR3 covers 16 residues. Trimming took 4 bases from V and 0 from J, leaving 14 bases between them. Germline V gene data show CDR1 as SGHTS and CDR2 as YDEGEE.

The TCR originated in a woman in her 70s with COVID-19, enrolled during active disease. The specimen was peripheral blood. The chain is built from TRBV5-8 and TRBJ1-3, with D possibly TRBD1 on 6 matching bases. CDR3 nucleotides: TGTGCCAGCAGCCCTTGGGGGCTGAGCTCTGGAAACACCATATATTTT. Amino acids: CASSPWGLSSGNTIYF.